The clone carrying this T cell receptor (beta chain) was detected ten times or more. This sample was taken from a study of T cells after yellow fever vaccination. TCRdb reprocessed the 5' RACE reads with MiXCR, giving one entry per CDR3 protein. The data contain about 350,000 distinct CDR3 sequences, over 4% of them seen just once; the ten biggest clones take up 20% to 25%. Trimming left V 3 bases short and J 0 bases short, with 14 bases between. There are 16 residues in the CDR3. J is TRBJ1-2 and V is TRBV12-3 or TRBV12-4; perhaps TRBD1 as D (5 bases). The source was PBMCs, collected 5 days after the yellow fever booster vaccination. This sequence was found in a man between 18 and 35 years old who received the YFV17D yellow fever vaccine. The chain's CDR3 is CASSFSRGTANYGYTF. The DNA for the CDR3 is TGTGCCAGCAGTTTCTCCCGGGGGACTGCTAACTATGGCTACACCTTC.